One sample yielded the 12 T cell receptor beta chains listed below, sequenced in a study of T cells in localized non-small cell lung cancer. Assay used: immunoSEQ multiplex PCR; TCRdb lists only in-frame clones, some missing. Of tens of thousands of clones listed, around 86% were seen once; the top ten hold more than 15%. Specimen: peripheral blood, collected before any cancer treatment. The receptors come from a male donor at least 60 years old with stage III squamous cell lung carcinoma.

This clone was counted a single time. V and J are TRBV10-3 and TRBJ2-3; 10 nucleotides match TRBD2. The CDR3 has 17 amino acids. V shed 2 bases, J shed 2 bases, and the junction held 7 bases outside the gene matches. The germline V gene encodes CDR1 ENHRY and CDR2 SYGVKD. Written as DNA, the CDR3 is TGTGCCATCAGTGAGGCCCTACTAGCGGGGAACACAGATACGCAGTATTTT. Its translation: CAISEALLAGNTDTQYF.

The V and J genes are TRBV4-3 and TRBJ2-3, with D unclear. The germline V gene encodes CDR1 LGHNA and CDR2 YSLEER. Trimming stripped 3 bases from V and 3 bases from J, with 10 bases between. This CDR3 has 14 residues. The DNA for the CDR3 is TGCGCCAGCAGCCAGGTCGGAAGGACAGATACGCAGTATTTT. Its protein product is CASSQVGRTDTQYF.

This sequence joins TRBV19 and TRBJ2-5; D unresolved. Per the germline V gene, CDR1 is LNHDA and CDR2 is SQIVND (reference sequence). The CDR3 consists of 13 residues. V was pared by 5 bases and J by 1 base, with 8 bases between. The CDR3 spells CASSLTAQETQYF. For the CDR3, the DNA is TGTGCCAGTAGTCTAACTGCCCAAGAGACCCAGTACTTC. Full variable domain (outside the CDR3, taken from reference TRBV19 and TRBJ2-5): DGGITQSPKYLFRKEGQNVTLSCEQNLNHDAMYWYRQDPGQGLRLIYYSQIVNDFQKGDIAEGYSVSREKKESFPLTVTSAQKNPTAFYLCASSLTAQETQYFGPGTRLLVL.

The CDR3 here is CASSAGTGLYTQYF. The CDR3 DNA reads TGTGCCAGCAGCGCGGGGACAGGGCTCTATACGCAGTATTTT. The chain employs TRBV9 and TRBJ2-3; TRBD1 aligns across 9 bases. From germline, CDR1 is SGDLS and CDR2 YYNGEE. With V trimmed by 3 bases and J by 7 bases, 6 bases remained unmatched. This CDR3 contains 14 residues.

The chain is built from TRBV5-1 and TRBJ1-3; the D gene is possibly TRBD1 (5 bases). Trimming stripped 3 bases from V and 3 bases from J, with 22 bases between. The CDR3 consists of 18 residues. Germline CDR1 SGHRS, CDR2 YFSETQ. The CDR3 coding sequence is TGCGCCAGCAGCTATACAGGAGGGAGCCTCCTAGGTGGAAACACCATATATTTT. Protein sequence: CASSYTGGSLLGGNTIYF.

This sequence joins TRBV27 and TRBJ2-2; D is possibly TRBD2 (5 bases). The CDR3 consists of 16 residues. Germline V gives CDR1 MNHEY, CDR2 SMNVEV (reference sequence). Trimming left V 0 bases short and J 4 bases short, with 12 bases between. CDR3 region: CASSLSLARSTGELFF. Written as DNA, the CDR3 is TGTGCCAGCAGTTTATCTCTAGCAAGAAGCACCGGGGAGCTGTTTTTT.

This clone has a handful of counts. The chain recombines TRBV27 with TRBJ2-2; D is perhaps TRBD1 (7 bases). The CDR3 sequence is 17 residues long. In germline, CDR1 is MNHEY, CDR2 SMNVEV (reference sequence). The V gene lost 0 bases and the J gene lost 8 bases, with 19 bases spanning the gap. The CDR3 protein is CASSLSTRTGGVGELFF. The CDR3 DNA reads TGTGCCAGCAGTTTATCCACCCGGACAGGAGGGGTGGGGGAGCTGTTTTTT.

CDR3 nucleotide sequence: TGTGCCAGCAGTTTATCATCCGGGGACGGCAATCAGCCCCAGCATTTT. Protein sequence: CASSLSSGDGNQPQHF. V is TRBV27 and J is TRBJ1-5; possibly TRBD1 for D (5 bases). Germline assignment: CDR1 MNHEY and CDR2 SMNVEV (reference sequence). V was shortened by 0 bases and J by 2 bases, with 11 bases between the two germline ends. CDR3 length: 16 amino acids.

The table lists this clone with a few counts. The chain carries TRBV29-1 and TRBJ2-1, with D perhaps TRBD1 or TRBD2 (6 bases each). The CDR3 consists of 12 residues. Germline values: CDR1 SQVTM, CDR2 ANQGSEA. CDR3 nucleotide sequence: TGCAGAACCAAATCGGGGGCCAATGAGCAGTTCTTC. It translates to CRTKSGANEQFF.

V is TRBV7-9 and J is TRBJ2-1, with 12 bases matching TRBD2. In germline, CDR1 is SEHNR, CDR2 FQNEAQ (reference sequence). The J segment lost 10 bases and the V segment lost 9 bases, leaving 7 bases of the junction unmatched. This CDR3 region has 13 residues. The CDR3 DNA follows: TGTGCCAGTGTTCGACTAGCGGGAGACGAGCAGTTCTTC. Its translation: CASVRLAGDEQFF.

This chain uses TRBV2 with TRBJ1-3, with a possible D match to TRBD1 (5 bases). The germline CDR1 and CDR2 sequences are SNHLY and FYNNEI. Trimming pared 5 bases from V and 2 bases from J, leaving 16 bases between. The CDR3 runs 16 residues. In nucleotides, the CDR3 is TGTGCCAGCAGTTTCTCTTCAGGGCCGACTGGAAACACCATATATTTT. It encodes CASSFSSGPTGNTIYF.

The rearrangement links TRBV4-1 to TRBJ2-5, with D perhaps matching TRBD1 or TRBD2 (5 bases each). V lost 1 base and J 5 bases, leaving 11 bases between the germline ends. The CDR3 spans 14 residues. CDR1 MGHRA and CDR2 YSYEKL come from the germline V gene. CDR3 amino acids: CASSQGGSPETQYF. The CDR3 coding sequence is TGCGCCAGCAGCCAAGGGGGGTCCCCCGAGACCCAGTACTTC.